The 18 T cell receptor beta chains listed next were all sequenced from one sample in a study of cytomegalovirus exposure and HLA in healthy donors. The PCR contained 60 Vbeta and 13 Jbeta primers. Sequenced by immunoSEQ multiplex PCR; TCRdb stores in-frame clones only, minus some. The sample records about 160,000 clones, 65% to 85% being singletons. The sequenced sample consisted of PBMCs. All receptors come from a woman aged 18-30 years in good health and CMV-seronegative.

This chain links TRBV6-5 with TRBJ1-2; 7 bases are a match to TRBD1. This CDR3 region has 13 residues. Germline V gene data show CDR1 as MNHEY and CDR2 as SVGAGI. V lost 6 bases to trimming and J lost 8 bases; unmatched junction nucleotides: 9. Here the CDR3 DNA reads TGTGCCAGCAGCCTCGGACAGGCGGAGGGCTACACCTTC. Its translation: CASSLGQAEGYTF.

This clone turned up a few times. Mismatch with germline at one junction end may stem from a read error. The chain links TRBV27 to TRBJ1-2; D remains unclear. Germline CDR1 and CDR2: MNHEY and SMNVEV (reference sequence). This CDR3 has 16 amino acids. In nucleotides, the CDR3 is TGTGCCAGCAGGTTATCCGGTGTCCAGGATAACTATGGCTACACCTTC. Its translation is CASRLSGVQDNYGYTF.

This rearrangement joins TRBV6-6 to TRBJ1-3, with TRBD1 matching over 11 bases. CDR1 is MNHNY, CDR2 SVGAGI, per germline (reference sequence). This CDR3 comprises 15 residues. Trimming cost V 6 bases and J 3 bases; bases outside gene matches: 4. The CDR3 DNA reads TGTGCCAGCAGCTTGGGACAGGGGGTTGGAAACACCATATATTTT. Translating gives CASSLGQGVGNTIYF.

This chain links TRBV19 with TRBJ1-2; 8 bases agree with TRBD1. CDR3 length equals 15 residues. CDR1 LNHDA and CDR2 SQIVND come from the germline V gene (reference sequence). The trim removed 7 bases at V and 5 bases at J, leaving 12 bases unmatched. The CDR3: CASTLPGQVSYGYTF. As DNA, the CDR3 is TGTGCCAGTACCCTTCCGGGACAGGTTTCATATGGCTACACCTTC.

For the CDR3, the DNA is TGCGCCAGCAGCGGGGGACAGGGCAACACCGGGGAGCTGTTTTTT. Encoded protein: CASSGGQGNTGELFF. The chain combines TRBV5-1 with TRBJ2-2; 9 bases line up with TRBD1. The germline V gene has CDR1 SGHRS and CDR2 YFSETQ. CDR3 size: 15 residues. V gave up 4 bases and J gave up 2 bases; unmatched junction bases: 3.

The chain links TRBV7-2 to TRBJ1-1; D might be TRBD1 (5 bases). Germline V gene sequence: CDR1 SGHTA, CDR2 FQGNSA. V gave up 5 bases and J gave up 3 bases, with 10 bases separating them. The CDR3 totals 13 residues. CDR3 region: CASSHRRDTEAFF. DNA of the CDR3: TGTGCCAGCAGCCACCGCAGGGACACTGAAGCTTTCTTT.

CDR3 nucleotide sequence: TGTGCCAGCACTTGGACGCCCGAGGGAAATTCACCCCTCCACTTT. It codes for CASTWTPEGNSPLHF. The rearrangement uses TRBV28 and TRBJ1-6; D is ambiguous. This CDR3 is built from 15 residues. Trimming removed 7 bases at V and 7 bases at J, with 17 bases between. CDR1 is MDHEN and CDR2 is SYDVKM in the germline V gene.

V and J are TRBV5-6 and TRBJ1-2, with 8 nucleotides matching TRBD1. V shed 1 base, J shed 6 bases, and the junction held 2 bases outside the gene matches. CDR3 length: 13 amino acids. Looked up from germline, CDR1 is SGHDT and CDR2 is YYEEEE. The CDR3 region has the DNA TGTGCCAGCAGCTTGAAGACAGGGGATGGCTACACCTTC. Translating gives CASSLKTGDGYTF.

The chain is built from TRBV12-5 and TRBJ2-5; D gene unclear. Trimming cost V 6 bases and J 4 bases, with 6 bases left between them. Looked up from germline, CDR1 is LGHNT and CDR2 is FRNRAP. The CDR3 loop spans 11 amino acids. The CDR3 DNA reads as TGTGCTAGTGGCCCCAGAGAGACCCAGTACTTC. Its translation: CASGPRETQYF.

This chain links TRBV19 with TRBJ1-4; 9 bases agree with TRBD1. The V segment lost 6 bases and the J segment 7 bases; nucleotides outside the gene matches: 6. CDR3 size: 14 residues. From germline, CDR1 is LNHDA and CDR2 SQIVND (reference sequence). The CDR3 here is CASSLTGGAEKLFF. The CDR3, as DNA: TGTGCCAGTAGCCTGACAGGGGGTGCTGAAAAACTGTTTTTT.

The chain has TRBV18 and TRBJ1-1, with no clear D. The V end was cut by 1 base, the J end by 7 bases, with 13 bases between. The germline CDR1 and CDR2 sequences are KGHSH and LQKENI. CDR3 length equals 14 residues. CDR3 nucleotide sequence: TGTGCCAGCTCACCACAGGAGGGAAGGGTTGAAGCTTTCTTT. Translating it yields CASSPQEGRVEAFF.

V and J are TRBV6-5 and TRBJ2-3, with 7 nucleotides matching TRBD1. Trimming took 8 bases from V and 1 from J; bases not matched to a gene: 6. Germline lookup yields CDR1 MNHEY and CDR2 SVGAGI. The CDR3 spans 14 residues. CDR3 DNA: TGTGCCAGCGGACCAGACAGGGGCACAGATACGCAGTATTTT. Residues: CASGPDRGTDTQYF.

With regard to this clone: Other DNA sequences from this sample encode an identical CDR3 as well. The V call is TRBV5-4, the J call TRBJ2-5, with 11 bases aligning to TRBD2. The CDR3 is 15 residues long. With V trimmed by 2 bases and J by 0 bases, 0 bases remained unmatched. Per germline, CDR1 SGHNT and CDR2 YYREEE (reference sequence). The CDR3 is CASSFSGGDQETQYF. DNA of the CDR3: TGTGCCAGCAGCTTTAGCGGGGGGGACCAAGAGACCCAGTACTTC.

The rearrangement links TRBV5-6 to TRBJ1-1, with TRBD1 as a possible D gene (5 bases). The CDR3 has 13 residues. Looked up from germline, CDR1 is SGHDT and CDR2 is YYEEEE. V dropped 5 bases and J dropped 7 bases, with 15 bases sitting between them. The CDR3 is CASSRNDRDEAFF. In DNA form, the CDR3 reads TGTGCCAGCAGTCGGAACGACAGAGATGAAGCTTTCTTT.

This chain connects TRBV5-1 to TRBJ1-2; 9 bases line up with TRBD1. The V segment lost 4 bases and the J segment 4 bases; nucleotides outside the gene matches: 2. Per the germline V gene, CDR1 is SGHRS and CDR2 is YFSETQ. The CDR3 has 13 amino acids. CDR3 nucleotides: TGCGCCAGCAGCGAGGGACAGGGCTATGGCTACACCTTC. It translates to CASSEGQGYGYTF.

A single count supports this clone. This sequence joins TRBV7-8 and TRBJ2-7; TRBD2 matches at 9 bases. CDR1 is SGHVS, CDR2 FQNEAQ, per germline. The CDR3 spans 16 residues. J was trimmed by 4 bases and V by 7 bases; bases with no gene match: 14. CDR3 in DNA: TGTGCCAGCATCCCCCAGCCTGGCGGGGGGGCTTACGAGCAGTACTTC. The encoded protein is CASIPQPGGGAYEQYF. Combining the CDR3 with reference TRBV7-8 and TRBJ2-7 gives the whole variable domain GAGVSQSPRYKVAKRGQDVALRCDPISGHVSLFWYQQALGQGPEFLTYFQNEAQLDKSGLPSDRFFAERPEGSVSTLKIQRTQQEDSAVYLCASIPQPGGGAYEQYFGPGTRLTVT.

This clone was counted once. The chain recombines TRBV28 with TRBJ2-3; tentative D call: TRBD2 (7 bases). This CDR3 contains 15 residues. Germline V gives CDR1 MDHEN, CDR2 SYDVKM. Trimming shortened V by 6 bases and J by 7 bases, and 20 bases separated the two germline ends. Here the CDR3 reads CASSEQAGAGYTQYF. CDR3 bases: TGTGCCAGCAGCGAACAGGCGGGGGCTGGATATACGCAGTATTTT.

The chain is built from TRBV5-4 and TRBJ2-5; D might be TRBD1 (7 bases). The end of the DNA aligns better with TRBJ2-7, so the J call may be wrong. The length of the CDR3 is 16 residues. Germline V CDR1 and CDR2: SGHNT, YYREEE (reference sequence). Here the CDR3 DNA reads TGTGCCAGCAGCCCGGGGCAGGGGGGATACTCCTACGAGCAGTACTTC. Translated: CASSPGQGGYSYEQYF.